What follows are 17 T cell receptor beta chains derived from one specimen sequenced in a study of blood T cells in healthy people across ages. The authors ran a second PCR of roughly 7 to 11 cycles using a sample-barcoded 5' primer and a J-beta primer mix. TCRdb independently ran MiXCR on the 5' RACE reads; one entry per CDR3 protein. The sample includes about 780,000 distinct CDR3 sequences, about half of them seen just once. Sequencing was carried out using blood. Every receptor here comes from an elderly man in good health.

The chain combines TRBV7-9 with TRBJ2-1; 15 bases fit TRBD2. The CDR3 has 15 residues. V shed 5 bases, J shed 10 bases, and the junction held 6 bases outside the gene matches. Per the germline V gene, CDR1 is SEHNR and CDR2 is FQNEAQ (reference sequence). The chain's CDR3 is CASSARTSGRAEQFF. In DNA, the CDR3 is TGTGCCAGCAGCGCCCGGACTAGCGGGAGGGCAGAGCAGTTCTTC.

The genes are TRBV29-1 and TRBJ1-3, with no clear D. The V and J ends lost 4 bases and 0 bases respectively, with 4 bases between them. CDR1 is SQVTM, CDR2 ANQGSEA, per germline. CDR3 length: 12 amino acids. DNA of the CDR3: TGCAGCGTTGGAGACTCTGGAAACACCATATATTTT. Its translation is CSVGDSGNTIYF.

The chain couples TRBV7-9 to TRBJ1-4; 7 bases line up with TRBD1. Germline CDR1 is SEHNR and CDR2 is FQNEAQ (reference sequence). This CDR3 spans 14 amino acids. The J segment lost 7 bases and the V segment lost 8 bases, leaving 10 bases of the junction unmatched. CDR3 nucleotides: TGTGCCAGCGGATGGATACAGGGGATTGAAAAACTGTTTTTT. Its translation is CASGWIQGIEKLFF. The variable domain in full, completed from reference TRBV7-9 and TRBJ1-4, reads DTGVSQNPRHKITKRGQNVTFRCDPISEHNRLYWYRQTLGQGPEFLTYFQNEAQLEKSRLLSDRFSAERPKGSFSTLEIQRTEQGDSAMYLCASGWIQGIEKLFFGSGTQLSVL.

V gene TRBV2 combines with J gene TRBJ2-2; D is unclear. V lost 4 bases and J lost 8, with 11 bases in between. The CDR3 length is 13 residues. CDR1 and CDR2 from the germline V gene are SNHLY and FYNNEI. The CDR3 coding sequence is TGTGCCAGCAGTGTCGCCTTTGGGGGGGAGCTGTTTTTT. It codes for CASSVAFGGELFF.

CDR3 DNA sequence: TGCGCCAGCAGCCCCGGGCCTGGCTATGGCTACACCTTC. Amino acid sequence: CASSPGPGYGYTF. This sequence joins TRBV10-2 and TRBJ1-2; D is unclear. Between the trimmed V and J ends, which lost 6 bases and 4 bases, there was a span of 12 bases. The CDR3 consists of 13 residues. Germline V gene lookup returns CDR1 WSHSY and CDR2 SAAADI.

The chain employs TRBV6-4 and TRBJ2-2; D unclear. CDR3 length: 14 amino acids. V lost 2 bases, J lost 3 bases, and 7 bases lay in between. Germline lookup yields CDR1 MRHNA and CDR2 SNTAGT. The CDR3 region is CASSDGEHTGELFF. For the CDR3, the DNA is TGTGCCAGCAGTGACGGCGAGCACACCGGGGAGCTGTTTTTT.

The chain is built from TRBV5-1 and TRBJ2-5, with a possible D match to TRBD1 (6 bases). With the DNA end fitting TRBJ2-7 better, the J assignment may be wrong. Germline V CDR1 and CDR2: SGHRS, YFSETQ. The CDR3 totals 15 residues. CDR3 amino acids: CASSLDGGRGYEQYF. CDR3 nucleotide sequence: TGCGCCAGCAGCTTGGATGGGGGCAGGGGATACGAGCAGTACTTC.

The chain employs TRBV5-1 and TRBJ2-1; 12 bases agree with TRBD2. Germline V gene data show CDR1 as SGHRS and CDR2 as YFSETQ. The CDR3 sequence is 15 residues long. Trimming removed 4 bases from V and 9 bases from J; junction bases left unmatched: 8. The CDR3 DNA reads TGCGCCAGCAGCCCGACTAGCGGGAGTAGTATTGAGCAGTTCTTC. Protein product: CASSPTSGSSIEQFF.

This clonotype came up a few times. The CDR3 DNA follows: TGTGCCAGCAGTCTCCGACTATTCCAAGAGACCCAGTACTTC. This sequence encodes CASSLRLFQETQYF. J is TRBJ2-5 and V is TRBV27, with D perhaps TRBD2 (5 bases). V lost 5 bases, J lost 1 base, and 11 bases lay in between. The CDR3 covers 14 residues. The V gene's germline CDR1 is MNHEY and CDR2 SMNVEV (reference sequence).

This clonotype turned up a few times. The chain employs TRBV13 and TRBJ2-4, with TRBD1 as a possible D gene (6 bases). V was cut by 5 bases and J by 9 bases, with 17 bases left in between. Germline assignment: CDR1 PRHDT and CDR2 FYEKMQ (reference sequence). The CDR3 consists of 14 residues. CDR3 sequence (DNA): TGTGCCAGCAGCCCACAGGGAAGTTGGGGCATTCAGTACTTC. Encoded protein: CASSPQGSWGIQYF.

The chain couples TRBV20-1 to TRBJ2-7, with 8 bases matching TRBD1. The ends lost 4 bases at V and 6 bases at J; junction bases unmatched: 8. The CDR3 length is 13 residues. The germline gives CDR1 DFQATT, CDR2 SNEGSKA (reference sequence). The CDR3 nucleotides read TGCAGTGCTACGCGGACAGGGCACGCCGAGCAGTACTTC. Translating it yields CSATRTGHAEQYF.

V gene TRBV5-1 combines with J gene TRBJ2-1, with D hard to call. CDR3 length: 13 residues. The V gene's germline CDR1 is SGHRS and CDR2 YFSETQ. Trimming took off 4 bases at V and 9 bases at J, with 14 bases between the two ends. The CDR3 nucleotides are TGCGCCAGCAGCGTGGCCCTTATAGGTGAGCAGTTCTTC. It is translated as CASSVALIGEQFF.

This clonotype came up a few times. The chain couples TRBV25-1 to TRBJ2-5, with D possibly being TRBD1 (6 bases). This CDR3 region has 13 residues. Germline CDR1 reads MGHDK; CDR2 reads SYGVNS. Between the trimmed V and J ends, which lost 3 bases and 4 bases, there was a span of 9 bases. CDR3 in DNA: TGTGCCAGCAGTGAGGGGGCGCTAGAGACCCAGTACTTC. Its protein is CASSEGALETQYF. The whole variable domain, filled in from reference TRBV25-1 and TRBJ2-5, reads EADIYQTPRYLVIGTGKKITLECSQTMGHDKMYWYQQDPGMELHLIHYSYGVNSTEKGDLSSESTVSRIRTEHFPLTLESARPSHTSQYLCASSEGALETQYFGPGTRLLVL.

The chain employs TRBV27 and TRBJ2-5, with unresolved D. Germline V lookup: CDR1 MNHEY, CDR2 SMNVEV (reference sequence). The V end lost 4 bases, the J end lost 5 bases, and 17 bases lay between the germline ends. CDR3 length equals 15 residues. CDR3 amino acids: CASSSLGYARETQYF. The CDR3 coding sequence is TGTGCCAGCAGTTCCCTTGGATATGCGCGGGAGACCCAGTACTTC.

The J gene is TRBJ2-3, the V gene TRBV2; 8 nucleotides match TRBD2. The CDR3 spans 14 residues. CDR1 is SNHLY and CDR2 is FYNNEI in the germline V gene. The trim removed 6 bases at V and 9 bases at J, leaving 11 bases unmatched. CDR3 in amino acids: CASRLADSGETQYF. In nucleotides, the CDR3 is TGTGCCAGCAGACTAGCGGACTCTGGAGAGACGCAGTATTTT.

J is TRBJ2-1 and V is TRBV7-2; 9 nucleotides match TRBD2. The V and J ends lost 0 bases and 8 bases, in that order; junction bases with no gene match: 5. This CDR3 is built from 15 residues. Germline lookup yields CDR1 SGHTA and CDR2 FQGNSA. CDR3 amino acids: CASSLALAGWDEQFF. As DNA, the CDR3 is TGTGCCAGCAGCTTAGCCCTAGCGGGATGGGATGAGCAGTTCTTC.

The chain joins TRBV6-2 or TRBV6-3 to TRBJ1-1; D remains unclear. The CDR3 is 13 amino acids. V lost 4 bases to trimming and J lost 6 bases, with 12 bases between them. The germline gives CDR1 MNHEY, CDR2 SVGEGT. Written as DNA, the CDR3 is TGTGCCAGCAGTTTTAAAAGGGTTGCTGAAGCTTTCTTT. Protein sequence: CASSFKRVAEAFF.